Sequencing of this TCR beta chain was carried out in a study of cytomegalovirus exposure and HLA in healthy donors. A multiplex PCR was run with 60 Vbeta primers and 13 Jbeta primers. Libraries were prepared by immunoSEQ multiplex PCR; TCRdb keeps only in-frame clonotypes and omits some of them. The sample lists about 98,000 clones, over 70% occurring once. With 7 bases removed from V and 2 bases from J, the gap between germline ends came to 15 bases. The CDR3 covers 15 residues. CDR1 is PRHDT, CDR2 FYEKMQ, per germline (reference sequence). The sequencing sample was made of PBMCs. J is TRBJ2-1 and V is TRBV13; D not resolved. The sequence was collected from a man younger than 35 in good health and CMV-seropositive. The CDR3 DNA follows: TGTGCCAGCACCCAAGAGGCCTTCGCCTACAATGAGCAGTTCTTC. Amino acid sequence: CASTQEAFAYNEQFF.